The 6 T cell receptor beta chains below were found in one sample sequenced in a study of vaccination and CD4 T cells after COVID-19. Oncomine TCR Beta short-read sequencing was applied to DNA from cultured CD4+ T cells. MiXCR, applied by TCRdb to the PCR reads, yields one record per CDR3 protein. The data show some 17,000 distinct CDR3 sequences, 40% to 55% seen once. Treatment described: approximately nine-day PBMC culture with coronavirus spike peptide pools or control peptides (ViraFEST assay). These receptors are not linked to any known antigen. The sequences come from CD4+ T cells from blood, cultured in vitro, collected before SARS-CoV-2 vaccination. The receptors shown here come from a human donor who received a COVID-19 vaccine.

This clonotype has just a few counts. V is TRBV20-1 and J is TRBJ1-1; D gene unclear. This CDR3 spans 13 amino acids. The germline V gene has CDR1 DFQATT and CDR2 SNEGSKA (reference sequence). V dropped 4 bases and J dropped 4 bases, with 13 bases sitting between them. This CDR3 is CSATRSSSTEAFF. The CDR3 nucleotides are TGCAGTGCTACCCGGTCGTCGTCCACTGAAGCTTTCTTT.

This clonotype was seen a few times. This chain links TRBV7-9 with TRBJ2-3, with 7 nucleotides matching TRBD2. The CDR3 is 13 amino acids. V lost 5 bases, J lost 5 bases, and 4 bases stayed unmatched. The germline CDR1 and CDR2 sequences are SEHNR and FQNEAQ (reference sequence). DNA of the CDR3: TGTGCCAGCAGCCACGGGAGGAGAGATACGCAGTATTTT. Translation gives CASSHGRRDTQYF.

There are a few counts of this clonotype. CDR3 nucleotide sequence: TGTGCCATCAGTGATAGGGGGCCCGATGGCTACACCTTC. Translating gives CAISDRGPDGYTF. The chain has TRBV10-3 and TRBJ1-2; TRBD1 matches at 7 bases. CDR3 length equals 13 residues. Germline V gives CDR1 ENHRY, CDR2 SYGVKD. After removal of 3 bases from V and 6 bases from J, the junction contained 4 bases not matched to a gene.

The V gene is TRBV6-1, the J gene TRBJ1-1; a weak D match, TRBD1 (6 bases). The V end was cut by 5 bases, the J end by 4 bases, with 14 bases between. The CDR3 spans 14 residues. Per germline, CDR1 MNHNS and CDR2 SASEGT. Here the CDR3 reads CASSNDRMGTEAFF. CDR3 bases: TGTGCCAGCAGTAACGACAGGATGGGCACTGAAGCTTTCTTT.

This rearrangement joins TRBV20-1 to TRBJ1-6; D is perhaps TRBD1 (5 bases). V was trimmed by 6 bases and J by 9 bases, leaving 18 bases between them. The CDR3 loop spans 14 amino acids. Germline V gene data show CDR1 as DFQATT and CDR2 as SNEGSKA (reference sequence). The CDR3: CSAPGNWAGSPLHF. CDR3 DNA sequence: TGCAGTGCCCCAGGGAATTGGGCAGGTTCACCCCTCCACTTT.

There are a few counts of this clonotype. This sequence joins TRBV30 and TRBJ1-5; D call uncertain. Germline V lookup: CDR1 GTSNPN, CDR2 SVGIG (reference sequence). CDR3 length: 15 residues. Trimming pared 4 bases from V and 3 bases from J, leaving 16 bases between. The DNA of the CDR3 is TGTGCCTGGAAACCCCCCCAGGCCTTCAATCAGCCCCAGCATTTT. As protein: CAWKPPQAFNQPQHF.